These T cell receptor beta chains were read from a single sample in a study of CD8 T cells in ankylosing spondylitis. One entry per CDR3 protein, called by TCRdb with MiXCR from the 5' RACE reads. The sample has roughly 38,000 distinct CDR3 sequences, 10% seen once. Material for sequencing was blood, either unsorted or a sorted T cell fraction (not recorded which). These receptors were collected from a male donor with ankylosing spondylitis or in good health (not recorded which). Both conserved end residues are part of each CDR3. The order of the fields is D gene, clone size, V gene, J gene, CDR3 DNA, CDR3 protein. The D gene is left open where the match is weak. Clone size, where shown, is once, few, many, or a class for clones that have expanded.

NA	many	TRBV2	TRBJ1-1	TGTGCCAGCAGTGAAGCCTCCTGGGAGAACACTGAAGCTTTCTTT	CASSEASWENTEAFF
NA	many	TRBV29-1	TRBJ1-4	TGCAGCGCGATTTATGACCCTTCGGGTGAAAAACTGTTTTTT	CSAIYDPSGEKLFF
NA	many	TRBV7-9	TRBJ1-1	TGTGCCAGCAGCCAACGGGGGTTCGCTGAAGCTTTCTTT	CASSQRGFAEAFF
TRBD1	many	TRBV9	TRBJ2-5	TGTGCCAGCAGCTCGAGGACAGGGGGCGGTGAGACCCAGTACTTC	CASSSRTGGGETQYF
NA	many	TRBV20-1	TRBJ2-1	TGCAGTGCTGACAGCAGGGTTAATGAGCAGTTCTTC	CSADSRVNEQFF
NA	NA	TRBV24-1	TRBJ1-5	TGTGCCCCCAGTGAAGGTGGCAATCAGCCCCAGCATTTT	CAPSEGGNQPQHF
TRBD2	many	TRBV3-1	TRBJ2-7	TGTGCCAGCAGCCCAGACCCTAGCGGGAGCTACGAGCAGTACTTC	CASSPDPSGSYEQYF
TRBD1	many	TRBV29-1	TRBJ1-5	TGCAGCGTTCAGGACAGGGGTGGCAATCAGCCCCAGCATTTT	CSVQDRGGNQPQHF
TRBD2	many	TRBV7-3	TRBJ2-2	TGTGCCAGCAGCTTAACTGGCGGGAGTACCGGGGAGCTGTTTTTT	CASSLTGGSTGELFF
TRBD2	many	TRBV29-1	TRBJ2-1	TGCAGCGTTGGTCCCGGGACTAGCGGTTGGGGGGCGCAGTTCTTC	CSVGPGTSGWGAQFF
TRBD1	many	TRBV12-3/TRBV12-4	TRBJ2-2	TGTGCCAGCAGACCGGGACAGGGGGCTTCCGGGGAGCTGTTTTTT	CASRPGQGASGELFF
TRBD1	many	TRBV12-3/TRBV12-4	TRBJ2-7	TGTGCCAGCAGTTTGGACAGGGGTTCCCACGAGCAGTACTTC	CASSLDRGSHEQYF
TRBD1	many	TRBV27	TRBJ1-4	TGTGCCAGCAGTTTGCTACAGGGGGCCAAGGAAAAACTGTTTTTT	CASSLLQGAKEKLFF
NA	many	TRBV4-3	TRBJ2-2	TGCGCCAGCAGCCAAGATGGCGGAGGGGACACCGGGGAGCTGTTTTTT	CASSQDGGGDTGELFF
TRBD1	NA	TRBV12-3/TRBV12-4	TRBJ1-4	TGTGCCTTCAGCAATACGGGACAGGGAAAGTCAGGCGAAAAACTGTTTTTT	CAFSNTGQGKSGEKLFF
NA	many	TRBV20-1	TRBJ1-1	TGCAGTGCTGCCAACCCGGACGGGTGGGACACTGAAGCTTTCTTT	CSAANPDGWDTEAFF
NA	many	TRBV20-1	TRBJ1-1	TGCAGTTCCCTCAGGAGGAGGGGGGGAAACACTGAAGCTTTCTTT	CSSLRRRGGNTEAFF
NA	many	TRBV6-1	TRBJ2-2	TGTGCCAGCAGTGAAAGTCTGTCCGGGGAGCTGTTTTTT	CASSESLSGELFF
TRBD1	many	TRBV28	TRBJ1-2	TGTGCCAGCAGTACCTGGGACAGGGGACATGGCTACACCTTC	CASSTWDRGHGYTF
NA	NA	TRBV15	TRBJ2-1	TGTGCCACCAGCAGAGGTAACGAAGCGATTGAGCAGTTCTTC	CATSRGNEAIEQFF
TRBD1	many	TRBV19	TRBJ1-2	TGTGCCAGTAGCCGGGACAGGGGGTCGGAAGGCTACACCTTC	CASSRDRGSEGYTF
NA	few	TRBV12-3/TRBV12-4	TRBJ2-7	TGTGCCAGCAGTTTAGACACAACCTACGAGCAGTACTTC	CASSLDTTYEQYF
NA	many	TRBV5-1	TRBJ2-1	TGCGCCAGCAGCTTGGAAGGAGGGCCCAATGAGCAGTTCTTC	CASSLEGGPNEQFF
TRBD2	many	TRBV7-9	TRBJ2-5	TGTGCCAGCAGCTTGGGGCCAGCGGGAGCCCAAGAGACCCAGTACTTC	CASSLGPAGAQETQYF
NA	many	TRBV9	TRBJ2-7	TGTGCCAGCAGCGTAGGACTCTCCTACGAGCAGTACTTC	CASSVGLSYEQYF
NA	many	TRBV27	TRBJ2-3	TGTGCCAGCAGTCTCCGACGGCGATCGGATACGCAGTATTTT	CASSLRRRSDTQYF
NA	many	TRBV4-3	TRBJ2-3	TGCGCCAGCAGCCAAGATTTGGGGATAGATACGCAGTATTTT	CASSQDLGIDTQYF
TRBD2	many	TRBV27	TRBJ2-4	TGTGCCAGCAGCTACCGCTCCTCCCCGCGGGAGGAAGCCAAAAACATTCAGTACTTC	CASSYRSSPREEAKNIQYF
TRBD2	many	TRBV4-1	TRBJ2-7	TGCGCCAGCAGCCACCCAGTAGCGGGAGTCCCCCCCTACGAGCAGTACTTC	CASSHPVAGVPPYEQYF
NA	many	TRBV20-1	TRBJ2-3	TGCAGTGCTAGAGTGGCGCTCCCCACAGATACGCAGTATTTT	CSARVALPTDTQYF
NA	many	TRBV12-3/TRBV12-4	TRBJ1-5	TGTGCCAGCAGTTTAGCGGGGAGTCAGCCCCAGCATTTT	CASSLAGSQPQHF
NA	NA	TRBV6-1	TRBJ2-1	TGTGCCAGCAGTAGACAGGGCGGGACTACCTACAATGAGCAGTTCTTC	CASSRQGGTTYNEQFF
TRBD1	many	TRBV20-1	TRBJ2-7	TGCAGTGCTAGAGACCTCGAGAGGGGGCATTACGAGCAGTACTTC	CSARDLERGHYEQYF
NA	NA	TRBV7-2	TRBJ2-3	TGTGCCAGCAGCTTGCGACAGAGCGCCAGCACAGATACGCAGTATTTT	CASSLRQSASTDTQYF
NA	many	TRBV19	TRBJ1-6	TGTGCCAGTGTCGATCCGGGAGGCGGCAATTCACCCCTCCACTTT	CASVDPGGGNSPLHF